This T cell receptor (beta chain) was obtained from a study of T cell responses to AZD1222 COVID-19 vaccine. V lost 2 bases to trimming and J lost 7 bases, with 14 bases between them. CDR1 MDHEN and CDR2 SYDVKM come from the germline V gene. There are 14 residues in the CDR3. Sequenced by immunoSEQ multiplex PCR; TCRdb stores in-frame clones only, minus some. The sample records about 120,000 clones, over 75% being singletons. The chain recombines TRBV28 with TRBJ1-1; D unresolved. This receptor was obtained from an adult who received the MenACWY meningococcal vaccine as a control. Sample: peripheral blood, taken 28 days after the second dose of the MenACWY control vaccine. CDR3 sequence reads: CASSLGGSSVEAFF. The CDR3 DNA reads TGTGCCAGCAGTTTAGGCGGTTCGAGCGTTGAAGCTTTCTTT.